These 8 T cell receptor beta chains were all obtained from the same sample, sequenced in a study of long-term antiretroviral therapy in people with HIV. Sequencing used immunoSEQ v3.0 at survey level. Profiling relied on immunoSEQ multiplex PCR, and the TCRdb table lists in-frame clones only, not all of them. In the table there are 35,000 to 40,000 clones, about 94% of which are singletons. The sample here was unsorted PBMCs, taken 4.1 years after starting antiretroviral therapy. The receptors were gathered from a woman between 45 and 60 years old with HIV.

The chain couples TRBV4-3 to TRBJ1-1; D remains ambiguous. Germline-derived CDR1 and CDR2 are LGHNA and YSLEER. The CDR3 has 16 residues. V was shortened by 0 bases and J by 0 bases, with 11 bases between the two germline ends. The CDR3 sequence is CASSQDHSNLNTEAFF. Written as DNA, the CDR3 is TGCGCCAGCAGCCAAGACCACAGCAACCTGAACACTGAAGCTTTCTTT.

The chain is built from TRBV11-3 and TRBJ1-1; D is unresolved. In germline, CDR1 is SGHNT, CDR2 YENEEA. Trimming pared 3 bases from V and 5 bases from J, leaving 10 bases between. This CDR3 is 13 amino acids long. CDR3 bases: TGTGCCAGCAGCTTCGTGGAAAGTACTGAAGCTTTCTTT. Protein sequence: CASSFVESTEAFF.

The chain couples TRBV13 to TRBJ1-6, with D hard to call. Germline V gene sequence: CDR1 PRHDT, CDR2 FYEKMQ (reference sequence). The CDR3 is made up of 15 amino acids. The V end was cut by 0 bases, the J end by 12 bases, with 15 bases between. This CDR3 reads CASSLGLSGGRPLHF. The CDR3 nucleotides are TGTGCCAGCAGCTTAGGCCTGTCAGGAGGGCGACCCCTCCACTTT.

The CDR3 DNA sequence: TGTGCCAGCAAGAGAAATGAACGGACTGAAGCTTTCTTT. Amino acids: CASKRNERTEAFF. The genes are TRBV6-5 and TRBJ1-1; the D is unclear. CDR1 and CDR2 from the germline V gene are MNHEY and SVGAGI. This CDR3 contains 13 residues. V dropped 7 bases and J dropped 5 bases, with 14 bases sitting between them.

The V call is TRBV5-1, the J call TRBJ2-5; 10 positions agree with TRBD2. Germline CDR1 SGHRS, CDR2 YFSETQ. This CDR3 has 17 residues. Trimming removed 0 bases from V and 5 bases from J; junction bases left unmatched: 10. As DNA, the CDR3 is TGCGCCAGCAGCTTGGCCCCTCACCTAGCGGGGGACGAGACCCAGTACTTC. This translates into CASSLAPHLAGDETQYF.

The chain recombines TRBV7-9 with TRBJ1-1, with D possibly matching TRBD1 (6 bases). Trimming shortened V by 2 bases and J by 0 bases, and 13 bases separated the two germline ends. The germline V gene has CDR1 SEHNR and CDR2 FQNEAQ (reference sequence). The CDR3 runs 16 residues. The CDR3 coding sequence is TGTGCCAGCAGCTTAATTGGGACATACATGAACACTGAAGCTTTCTTT. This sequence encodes CASSLIGTYMNTEAFF.

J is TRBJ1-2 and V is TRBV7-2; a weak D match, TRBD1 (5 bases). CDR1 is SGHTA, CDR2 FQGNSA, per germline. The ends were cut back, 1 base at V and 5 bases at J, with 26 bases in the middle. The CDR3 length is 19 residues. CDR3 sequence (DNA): TGTGCCAGCAGCTTAGTGCCGATCTTCATGGGACCTAAGAAATATGGCTACACCTTC. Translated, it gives CASSLVPIFMGPKKYGYTF. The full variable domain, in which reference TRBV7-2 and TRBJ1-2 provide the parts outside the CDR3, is GAGVSQSPSNKVTEKGKDVELRCDPISGHTALYWYRQSLGQGLEFLIYFQGNSAPDKSGLPSDRFSAERTGGSVSTLTIQRTQQEDSAVYLCASSLVPIFMGPKKYGYTFGSGTRLTVV.

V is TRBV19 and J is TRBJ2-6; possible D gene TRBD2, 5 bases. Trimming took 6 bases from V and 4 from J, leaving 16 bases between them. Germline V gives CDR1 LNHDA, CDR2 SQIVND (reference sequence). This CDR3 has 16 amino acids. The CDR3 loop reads CASSLLMGVGANVLTF. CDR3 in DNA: TGTGCCAGTAGCCTTCTTATGGGAGTGGGGGCCAACGTCCTGACTTTC. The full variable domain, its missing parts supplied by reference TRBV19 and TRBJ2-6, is DGGITQSPKYLFRKEGQNVTLSCEQNLNHDAMYWYRQDPGQGLRLIYYSQIVNDFQKGDIAEGYSVSREKKESFPLTVTSAQKNPTAFYLCASSLLMGVGANVLTFGAGSRLTVL.